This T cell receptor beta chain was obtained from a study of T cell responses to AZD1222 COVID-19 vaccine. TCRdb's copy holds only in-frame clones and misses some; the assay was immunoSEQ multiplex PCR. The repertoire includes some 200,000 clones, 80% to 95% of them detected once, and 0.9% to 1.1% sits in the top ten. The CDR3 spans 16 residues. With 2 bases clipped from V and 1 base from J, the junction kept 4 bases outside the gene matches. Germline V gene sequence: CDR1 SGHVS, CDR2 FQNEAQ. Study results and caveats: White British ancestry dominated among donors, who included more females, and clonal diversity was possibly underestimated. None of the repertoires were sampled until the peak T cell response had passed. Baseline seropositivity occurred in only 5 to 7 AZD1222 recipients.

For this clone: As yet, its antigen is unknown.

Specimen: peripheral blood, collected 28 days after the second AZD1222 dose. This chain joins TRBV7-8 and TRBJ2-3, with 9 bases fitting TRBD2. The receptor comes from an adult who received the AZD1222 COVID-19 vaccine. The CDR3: CASSLTERGGTDTQYF. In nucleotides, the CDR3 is TGTGCCAGCAGCTTAACGGAGCGGGGGGGCACAGATACGCAGTATTTT.